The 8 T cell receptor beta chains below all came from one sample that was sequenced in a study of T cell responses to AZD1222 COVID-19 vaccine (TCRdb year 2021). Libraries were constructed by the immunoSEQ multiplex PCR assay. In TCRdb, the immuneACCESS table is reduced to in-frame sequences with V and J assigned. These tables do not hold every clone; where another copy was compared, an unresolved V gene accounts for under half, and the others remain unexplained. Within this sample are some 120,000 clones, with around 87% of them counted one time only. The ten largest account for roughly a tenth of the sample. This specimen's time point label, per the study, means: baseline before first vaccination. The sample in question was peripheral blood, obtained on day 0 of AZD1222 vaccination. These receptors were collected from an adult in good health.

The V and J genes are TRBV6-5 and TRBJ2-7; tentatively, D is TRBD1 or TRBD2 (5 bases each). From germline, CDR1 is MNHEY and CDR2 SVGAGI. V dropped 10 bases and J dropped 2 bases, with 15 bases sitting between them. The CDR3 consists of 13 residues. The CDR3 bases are TGTGCCACCTCCGGGGCAGGGACCTACGAGCAGTACTTC. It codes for CATSGAGTYEQYF.

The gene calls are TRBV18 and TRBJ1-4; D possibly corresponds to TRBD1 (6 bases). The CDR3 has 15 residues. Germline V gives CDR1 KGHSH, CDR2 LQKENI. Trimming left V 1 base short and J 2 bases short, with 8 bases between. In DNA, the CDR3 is TGTGCCAGCTCACCACGGGGGCGGACTAATGAAAAACTGTTTTTT. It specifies CASSPRGRTNEKLFF.

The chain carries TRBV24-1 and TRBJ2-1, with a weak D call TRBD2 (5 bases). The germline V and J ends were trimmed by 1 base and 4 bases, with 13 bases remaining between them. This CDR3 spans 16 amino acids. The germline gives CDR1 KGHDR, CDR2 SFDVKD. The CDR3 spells CATSDFGRGSYNEQFF. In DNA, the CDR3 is TGTGCCACCAGTGATTTTGGGAGAGGCTCTTACAATGAGCAGTTCTTC.

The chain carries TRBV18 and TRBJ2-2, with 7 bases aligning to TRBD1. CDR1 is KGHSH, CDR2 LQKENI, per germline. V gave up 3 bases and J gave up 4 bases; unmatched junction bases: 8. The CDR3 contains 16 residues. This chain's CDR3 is CASSPNIGGITGELFF. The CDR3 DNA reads TGTGCCAGCTCACCCAACATAGGGGGCATCACCGGGGAGCTGTTTTTT.

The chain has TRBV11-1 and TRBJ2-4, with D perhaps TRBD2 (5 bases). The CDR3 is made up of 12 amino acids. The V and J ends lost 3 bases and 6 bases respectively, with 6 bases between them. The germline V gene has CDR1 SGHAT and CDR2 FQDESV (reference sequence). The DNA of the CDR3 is TGTGCCAGCAGCTTCGAGGGAAACATTCAGTACTTC. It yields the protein CASSFEGNIQYF.

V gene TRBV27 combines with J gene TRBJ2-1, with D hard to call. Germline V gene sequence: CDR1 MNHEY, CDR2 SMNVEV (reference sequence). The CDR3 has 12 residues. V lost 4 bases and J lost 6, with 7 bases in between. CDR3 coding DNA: TGTGCCAGCAGTTCCTATGCCAATGAGCAGTTCTTC. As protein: CASSSYANEQFF.

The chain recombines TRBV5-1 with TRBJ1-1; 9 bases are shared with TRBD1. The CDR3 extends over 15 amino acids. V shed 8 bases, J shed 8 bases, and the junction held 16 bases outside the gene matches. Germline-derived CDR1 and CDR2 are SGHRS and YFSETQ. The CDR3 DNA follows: TGCGCCAGTCTTCCTCCGGGACAGGGAGCGGGAGAAGCTTTCTTT. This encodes CASLPPGQGAGEAFF.

CDR3 nucleotides: TGTGCCAGTAATCTGGGGGGCGGACAGCCCCAGCATTTT. Protein product: CASNLGGGQPQHF. The V gene is TRBV19, the J gene TRBJ1-5; tentative D call: TRBD1 (6 bases). CDR1 LNHDA and CDR2 SQIVND come from the germline V gene (reference sequence). The CDR3 extends over 13 amino acids. Trimming stripped 7 bases from V and 7 bases from J, with 14 bases between.